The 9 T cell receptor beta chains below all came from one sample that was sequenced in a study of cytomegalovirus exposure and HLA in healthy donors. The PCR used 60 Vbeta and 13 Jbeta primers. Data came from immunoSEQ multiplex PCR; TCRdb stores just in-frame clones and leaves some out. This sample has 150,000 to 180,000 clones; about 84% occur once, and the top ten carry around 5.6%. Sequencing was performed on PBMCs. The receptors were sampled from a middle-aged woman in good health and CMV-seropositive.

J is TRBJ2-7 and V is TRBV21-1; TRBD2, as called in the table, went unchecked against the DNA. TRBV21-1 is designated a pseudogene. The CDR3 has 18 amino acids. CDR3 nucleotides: TGTGCCAGCAGCAAAAGTCCTAAACGAGGCCTAATCCGCTACGAGCAGTACTTC. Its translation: CASSKSPKRGLIRYEQYF.

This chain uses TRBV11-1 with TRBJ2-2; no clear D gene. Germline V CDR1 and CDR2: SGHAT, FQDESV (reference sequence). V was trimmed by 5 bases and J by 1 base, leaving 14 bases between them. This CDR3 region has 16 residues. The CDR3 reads CASSTGLGVNTGELFF. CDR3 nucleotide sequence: TGTGCCAGCAGCACCGGTCTAGGTGTGAACACCGGGGAGCTGTTTTTT.

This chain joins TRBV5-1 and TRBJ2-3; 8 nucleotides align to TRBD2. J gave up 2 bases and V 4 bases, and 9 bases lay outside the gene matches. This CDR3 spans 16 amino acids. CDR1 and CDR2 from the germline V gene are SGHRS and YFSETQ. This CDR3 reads CASSRVVAGPTDTQYF. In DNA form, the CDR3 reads TGCGCCAGCAGCAGAGTAGTAGCGGGACCCACAGATACGCAGTATTTT.

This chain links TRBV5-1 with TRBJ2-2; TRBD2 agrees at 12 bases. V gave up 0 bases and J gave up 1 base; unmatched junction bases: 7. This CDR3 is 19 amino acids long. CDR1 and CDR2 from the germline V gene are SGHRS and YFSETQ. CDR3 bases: TGCGCCAGCAGCTTGGTCACGACTAGCGGGAGCGTGAACACCGGGGAGCTGTTTTTT. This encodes CASSLVTTSGSVNTGELFF.

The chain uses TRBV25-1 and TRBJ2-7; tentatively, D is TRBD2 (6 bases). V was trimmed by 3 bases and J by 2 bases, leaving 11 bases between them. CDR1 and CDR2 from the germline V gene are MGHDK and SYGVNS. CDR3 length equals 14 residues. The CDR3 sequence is CASSDHGGTYEQYF. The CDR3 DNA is TGTGCCAGCAGTGACCACGGAGGGACCTACGAGCAGTACTTC.

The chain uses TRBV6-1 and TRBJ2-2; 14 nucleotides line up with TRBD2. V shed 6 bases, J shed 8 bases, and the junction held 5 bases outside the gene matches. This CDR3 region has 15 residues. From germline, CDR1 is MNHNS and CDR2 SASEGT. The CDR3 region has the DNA TGTGCCAGCAGCCTGGGACTAGCGGGAGTGGGGGAGCTGTTTTTT. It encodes CASSLGLAGVGELFF.

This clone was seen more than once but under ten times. CDR3 in DNA: TGTGCCAGCAGCGTTAGCGGGAGTAAGGGGGGTGAGCAGTTCTTC. Translation: CASSVSGSKGGEQFF. V and J are TRBV5-4 and TRBJ2-1, with TRBD2 matching 9 bases. Germline values: CDR1 SGHNT, CDR2 YYREEE (reference sequence). The ends lost 4 bases at V and 9 bases at J; junction bases unmatched: 11. The CDR3 has 15 amino acids.

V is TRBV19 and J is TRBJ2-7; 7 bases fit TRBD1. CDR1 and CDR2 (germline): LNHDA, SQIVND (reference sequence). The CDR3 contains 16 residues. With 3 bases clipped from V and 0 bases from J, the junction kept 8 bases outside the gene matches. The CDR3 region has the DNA TGTGCCAGTAGTATGGGCTATGACAGGGACTCCTACGAGCAGTACTTC. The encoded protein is CASSMGYDRDSYEQYF.

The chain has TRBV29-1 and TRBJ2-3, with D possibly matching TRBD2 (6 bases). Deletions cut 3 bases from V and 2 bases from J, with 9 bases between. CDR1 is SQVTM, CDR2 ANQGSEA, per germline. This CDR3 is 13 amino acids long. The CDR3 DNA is TGCAGCGTTGATGTAGCGGTCACAGATACGCAGTATTTT. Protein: CSVDVAVTDTQYF.